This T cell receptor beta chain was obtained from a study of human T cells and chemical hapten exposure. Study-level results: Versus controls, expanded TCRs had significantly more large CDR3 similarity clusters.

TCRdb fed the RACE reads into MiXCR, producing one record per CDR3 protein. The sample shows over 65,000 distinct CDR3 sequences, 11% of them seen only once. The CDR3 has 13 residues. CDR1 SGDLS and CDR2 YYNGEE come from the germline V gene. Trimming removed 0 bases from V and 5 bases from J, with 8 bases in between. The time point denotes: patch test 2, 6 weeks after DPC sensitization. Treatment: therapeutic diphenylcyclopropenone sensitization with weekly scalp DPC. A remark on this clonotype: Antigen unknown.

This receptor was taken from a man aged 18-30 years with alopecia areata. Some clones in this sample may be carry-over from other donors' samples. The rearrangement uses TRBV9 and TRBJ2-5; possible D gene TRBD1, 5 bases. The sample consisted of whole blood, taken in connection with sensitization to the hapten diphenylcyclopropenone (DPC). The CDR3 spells CASSVEGLETQYF. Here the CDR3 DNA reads TGTGCCAGCAGCGTAGAGGGGCTTGAGACCCAGTACTTC.